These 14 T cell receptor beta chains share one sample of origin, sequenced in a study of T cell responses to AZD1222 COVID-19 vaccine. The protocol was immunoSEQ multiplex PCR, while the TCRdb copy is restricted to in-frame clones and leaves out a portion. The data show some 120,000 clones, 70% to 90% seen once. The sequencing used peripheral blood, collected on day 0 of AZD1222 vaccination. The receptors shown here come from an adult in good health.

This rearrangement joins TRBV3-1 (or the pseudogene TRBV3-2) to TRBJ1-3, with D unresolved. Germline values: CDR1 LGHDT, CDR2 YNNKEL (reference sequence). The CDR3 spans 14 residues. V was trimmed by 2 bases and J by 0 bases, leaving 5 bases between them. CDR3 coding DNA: TGTGCCAGCAGCCAACGATACTCTGGAAACACCATATATTTT. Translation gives CASSQRYSGNTIYF.

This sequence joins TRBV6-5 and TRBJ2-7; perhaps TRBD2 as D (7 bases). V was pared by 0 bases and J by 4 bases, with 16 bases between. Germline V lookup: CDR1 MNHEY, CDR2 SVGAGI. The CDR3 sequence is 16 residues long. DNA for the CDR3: TGTGCCAGCAGTTACTCGTCGGGGGGCTGGGGTTACGAGCAGTACTTC. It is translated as CASSYSSGGWGYEQYF.

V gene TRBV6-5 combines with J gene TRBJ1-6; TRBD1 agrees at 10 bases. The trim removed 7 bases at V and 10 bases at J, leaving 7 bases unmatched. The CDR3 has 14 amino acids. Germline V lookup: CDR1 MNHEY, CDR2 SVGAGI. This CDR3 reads CASKSGTGASPLHF. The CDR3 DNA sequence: TGTGCCAGCAAATCCGGGACAGGGGCATCACCCCTCCACTTT.

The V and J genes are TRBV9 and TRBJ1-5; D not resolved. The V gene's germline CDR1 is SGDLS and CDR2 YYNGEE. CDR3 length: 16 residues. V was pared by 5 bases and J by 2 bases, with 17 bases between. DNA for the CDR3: TGTGCCAGCAGGGGCAACATGGGTATTGGCAATCAGCCCCAGCATTTT. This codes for CASRGNMGIGNQPQHF.

The CDR3 spells CASSSDSGNTIYF. CDR3 DNA sequence: TGCGCCAGCAGCTCGGACTCTGGAAACACCATATATTTT. The genes are TRBV5-1 and TRBJ1-3; D remains ambiguous. Trimming stripped 3 bases from V and 0 bases from J, with 4 bases between. Germline lookup yields CDR1 SGHRS and CDR2 YFSETQ. The CDR3 has 13 amino acids.

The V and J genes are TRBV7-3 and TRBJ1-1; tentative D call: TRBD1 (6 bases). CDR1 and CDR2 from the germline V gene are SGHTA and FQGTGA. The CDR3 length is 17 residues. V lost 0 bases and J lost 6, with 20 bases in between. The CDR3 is CASSLTFLSGGRAEAFF. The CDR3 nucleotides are TGTGCCAGCAGCTTAACGTTTCTTAGTGGGGGCAGGGCTGAAGCTTTCTTT.

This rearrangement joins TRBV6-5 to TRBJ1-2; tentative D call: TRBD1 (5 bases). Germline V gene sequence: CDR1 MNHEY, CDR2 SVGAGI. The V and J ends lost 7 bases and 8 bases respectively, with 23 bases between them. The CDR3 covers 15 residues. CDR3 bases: TGTGCCAGCACCAATCCGGGACGGGGGGGTTCCGGCTACACCTTC. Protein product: CASTNPGRGGSGYTF.

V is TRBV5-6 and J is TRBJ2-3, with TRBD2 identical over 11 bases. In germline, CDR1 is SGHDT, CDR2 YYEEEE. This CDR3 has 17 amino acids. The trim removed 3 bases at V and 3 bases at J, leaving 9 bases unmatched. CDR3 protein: CASSSHLAGGVTDTQYF. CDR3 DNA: TGTGCCAGCAGCTCCCACTTAGCGGGGGGGGTAACAGATACGCAGTATTTT.

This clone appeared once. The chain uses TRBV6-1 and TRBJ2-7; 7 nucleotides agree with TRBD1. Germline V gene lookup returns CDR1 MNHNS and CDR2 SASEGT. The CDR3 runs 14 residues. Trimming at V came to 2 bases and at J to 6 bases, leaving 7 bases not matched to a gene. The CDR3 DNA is TGTGCCAGCAGTGAAAGGGGGCCAGTAAGCGAGCAGTACTTC. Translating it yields CASSERGPVSEQYF.

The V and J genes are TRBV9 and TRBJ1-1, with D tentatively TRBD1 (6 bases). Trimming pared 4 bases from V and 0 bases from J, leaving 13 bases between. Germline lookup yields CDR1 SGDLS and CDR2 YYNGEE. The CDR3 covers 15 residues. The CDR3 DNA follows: TGTGCCAGCAGCTTCCGGACAGATATGAACACTGAAGCTTTCTTT. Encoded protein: CASSFRTDMNTEAFF.

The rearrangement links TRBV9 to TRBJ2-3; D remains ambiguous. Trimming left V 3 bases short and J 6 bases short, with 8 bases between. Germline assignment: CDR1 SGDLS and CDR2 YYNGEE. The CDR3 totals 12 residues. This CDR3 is CASSGQRDTQYF. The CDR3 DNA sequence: TGTGCCAGCAGCGGGCAGAGGGATACGCAGTATTTT.

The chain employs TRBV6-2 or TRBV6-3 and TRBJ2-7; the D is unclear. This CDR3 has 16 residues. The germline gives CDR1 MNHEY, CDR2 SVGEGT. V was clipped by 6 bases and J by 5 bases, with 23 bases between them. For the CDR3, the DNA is TGTGCCAGCAGCCCCGTCCCGACCCAACTTAACAACGAGCAGTACTTC. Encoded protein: CASSPVPTQLNNEQYF.

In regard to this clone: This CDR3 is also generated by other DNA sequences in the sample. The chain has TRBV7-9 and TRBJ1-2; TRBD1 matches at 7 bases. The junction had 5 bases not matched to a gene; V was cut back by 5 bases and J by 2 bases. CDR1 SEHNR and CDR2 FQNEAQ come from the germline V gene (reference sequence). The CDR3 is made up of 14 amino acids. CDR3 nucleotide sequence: TGTGCCAGCAGCCCGCGGACAGGAAACTATGGCTACACCTTC. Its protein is CASSPRTGNYGYTF.

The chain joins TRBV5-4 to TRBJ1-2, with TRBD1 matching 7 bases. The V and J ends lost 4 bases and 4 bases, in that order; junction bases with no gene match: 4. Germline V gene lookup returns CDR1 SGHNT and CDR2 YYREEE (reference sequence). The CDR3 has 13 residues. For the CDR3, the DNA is TGTGCCAGCAGCAAGGGGGCCCTCTATGGCTACACCTTC. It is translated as CASSKGALYGYTF.